The entry below gives a single TCR beta chain sequence along with its context. Profiled with immunoSEQ multiplex PCR; TCRdb holds only in-frame clones, not every one. The table has a few hundred thousand clones, over 65% seen once; the top ten hold about 3.5%. Germline V gene sequence: CDR1 SNHLY, CDR2 FYNNEI. This CDR3 contains 14 residues. Trimming at V came to 4 bases and at J to 4 bases, leaving 2 bases not matched to a gene. The data were taken from a study of blood T cell repertoires in COVID-19. Sample: peripheral blood. The chain combines TRBV2 with TRBJ2-5; 11 nucleotides agree with TRBD2. The receptor comes from a woman at least 80 years old with acute or convalescent COVID-19. The CDR3 DNA follows: TGTGCCAGCAGTGTGGGACTAGCGGCAGAGACCCAGTACTTC. Translating it yields CASSVGLAAETQYF.